A single sample gave rise to the 2 T cell receptor beta chains below, sequenced in a study of T cells in Graves' hyperthyroidism and ophthalmopathy. RNA transcripts yielded amplified TCR beta CDR3 regions. An initial round of RT-PCR targeting the TCR CDR3 relied on the HTBI primer set. TCRdb reanalysed the multiplex PCR reads using MiXCR and keeps one entry per CDR3 protein. The data contain 530,000 or so distinct CDR3 sequences, 17% of them singletons. The sample taken for sequencing was blood. These receptors came from a woman under 30 with Graves' ophthalmopathy.

In its sample, this clonotype was seen a few times. The rearrangement uses TRBV20-1 and TRBJ1-1; the D is unclear. The germline V gene encodes CDR1 DFQATT and CDR2 SNEGSKA (reference sequence). Trimming stripped 0 bases from V and 5 bases from J, with 13 bases between. CDR3 length: 14 residues. CDR3 amino acids: CSARDSEFETEAFF. Here the CDR3 DNA reads TGCAGTGCTAGAGATTCAGAGTTCGAGACTGAAGCTTTCTTT.

This clonotype has at least ten counts. This rearrangement joins TRBV7-4 to TRBJ2-7; possible D gene TRBD1, 6 bases. Trimming took 4 bases from V and 0 from J, leaving 16 bases between them. The CDR3 consists of 16 residues. Per germline, CDR1 SGHVT and CDR2 SQSDAQ. The CDR3 DNA is TGTGCCAGCAGCTCATACAGGGTAGGGAGCTCCTACGAGCAGTACTTC. Protein product: CASSSYRVGSSYEQYF.